The clone carrying this T cell receptor beta chain was recorded a few times. Its antigen is unidentified. This sample stems from a study of read filtering for tumor transcriptome and immune sequencing. Study-level background: Among patients, 17 to 20 were male and 15 or so female, aged about 47 to 85 (mean approximately 60). DNase treatment preceded whole-transcriptome library preparation. General observations from the study: RNA-seq captured clonotypes less deeply and reliably than IR-seq. Sorted CD138-negative bone marrow cells were not purified T cells.

The CDR3 has 12 residues. V was shortened by 3 bases and J by 4 bases, with 7 bases between the two germline ends. Looked up from germline, CDR1 is LGHDT and CDR2 is YNNKEL (reference sequence). From roughly 0.4 ug of RNA, a library with molecular barcoded alpha/delta and beta/gamma adaptors was made. TCRdb ran MiXCR on the reads and lists one entry per CDR3 protein. Of 85,000 or so distinct CDR3 sequences listed, around 12% are singletons. Sequenced: a population of CD138-negative cells sorted from bone marrow. The chain is built from TRBV3-1 and TRBJ2-7; D ambiguous. The clonotype originates from a donor at least 40 years old with multiple myeloma. CDR3 sequence reads: CASSQSGYEQYF. The CDR3 nucleotides are TGTGCCAGCAGCCAGTCAGGTTACGAGCAGTACTTC.